This paragraph covers one T cell receptor (beta chain) sequence. This record comes from a study of blood T cell repertoires in COVID-19. Profiling relied on immunoSEQ multiplex PCR, and the TCRdb table lists in-frame clones only, not all of them. The sample lists approximately 220,000 clones, roughly nine tenths occurring once. The V gene lost 2 bases and the J gene lost 0 bases, with 5 bases spanning the gap. Germline CDR1 and CDR2: KGHSH and LQKENI. The CDR3 is 15 residues long. Sequenced: PBMCs or T cells enriched from blood (not recorded which). This sequence joins TRBV18 and TRBJ1-6; D is unclear. This clonotype was obtained from a woman in her 30s who had recovered from COVID-19. Written as DNA, the CDR3 is TGTGCCAGCTCACCAGGCCGCTCCTATAATTCACCCCTCCACTTT. It translates to CASSPGRSYNSPLHF.